This TCR beta chain originates from a study of blood T cell repertoires in COVID-19. About the research overall: Acute-phase and convalescent COVID-19 samples originated in the United States, Italy and Spain. In each case, the material was cDNA or gDNA derived from T cells, B-cell-depleted T cells, or PBMCs.

The table came from immunoSEQ multiplex PCR; TCRdb's copy has only in-frame clones and leaves some out. The data contain 35,000 to 40,000 clones, approximately 91% of them singletons. V shed 5 bases and J 3 bases; nucleotides not matched to a gene: 6. Germline CDR1 reads SGHRS; CDR2 reads YFSETQ. This CDR3 region has 16 residues. The receptor's source is a man aged 60 to 75 with active COVID-19. This chain joins TRBV5-1 and TRBJ2-3, with 13 bases fitting TRBD2. The sequenced sample consisted of peripheral blood. CDR3 nucleotide sequence: TGCGCCAGCAGGGAAGGGACTAGCGGGATAACAGATACGCAGTATTTT. Amino acid sequence: CASREGTSGITDTQYF.